This entry features one TCR beta chain sequence. V lost 4 bases to trimming and J lost 2 bases, with 13 bases between them. The CDR3 sequence is 15 residues long. Germline-derived CDR1 and CDR2 are SGHKS and YYEKEE (reference sequence). This entry comes from a study of blood T cell repertoires in COVID-19. Study details: The origin of the acute and convalescent COVID-19 samples was the United States, Italy and Spain.

Method: immunoSEQ multiplex PCR; TCRdb's copy keeps in-frame clones and lacks some. The data hold 150,000 to 200,000 clones, with roughly 80% observed a single time. The receptor was isolated from a woman aged 80 or over with acute or convalescent COVID-19. The source material was peripheral blood. This chain links TRBV5-5 with TRBJ1-3; D gene unclear. The CDR3 sequence is CASSTGSSPGNTIYF. In DNA, the CDR3 is TGTGCCAGCAGCACCGGGAGCAGCCCTGGAAACACCATATATTTT.